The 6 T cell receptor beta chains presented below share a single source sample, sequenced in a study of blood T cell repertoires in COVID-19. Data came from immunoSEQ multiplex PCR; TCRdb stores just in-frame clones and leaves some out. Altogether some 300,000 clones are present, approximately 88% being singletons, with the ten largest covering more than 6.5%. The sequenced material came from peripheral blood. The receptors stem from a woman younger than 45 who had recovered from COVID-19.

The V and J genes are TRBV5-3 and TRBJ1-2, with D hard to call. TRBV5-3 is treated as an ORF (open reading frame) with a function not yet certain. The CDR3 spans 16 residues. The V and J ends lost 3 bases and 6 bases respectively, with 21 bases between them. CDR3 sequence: CARSSGHSREDHGYTF. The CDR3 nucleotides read TGTGCCAGAAGCTCGGGCCACTCACGGGAAGACCATGGCTACACCTTC.

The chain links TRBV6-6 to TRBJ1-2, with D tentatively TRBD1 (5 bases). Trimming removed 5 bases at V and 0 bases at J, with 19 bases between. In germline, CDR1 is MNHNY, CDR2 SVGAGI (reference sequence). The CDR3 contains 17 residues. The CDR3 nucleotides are TGTGCCAGCAGTCCGTCCAGGGCGCTTTCGACTAACTATGGCTACACCTTC. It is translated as CASSPSRALSTNYGYTF.

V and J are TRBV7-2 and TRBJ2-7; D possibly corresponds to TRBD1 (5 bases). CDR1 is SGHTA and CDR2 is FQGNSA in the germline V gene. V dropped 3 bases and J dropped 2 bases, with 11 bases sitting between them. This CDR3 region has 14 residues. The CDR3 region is CASSFVRETYEQYF. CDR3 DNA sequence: TGTGCCAGCAGCTTTGTCAGGGAAACCTACGAGCAGTACTTC.

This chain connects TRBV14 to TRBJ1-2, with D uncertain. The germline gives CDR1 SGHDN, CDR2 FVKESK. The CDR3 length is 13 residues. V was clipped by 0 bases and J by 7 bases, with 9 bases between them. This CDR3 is CASSQDRESGYTF. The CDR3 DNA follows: TGTGCCAGCAGCCAAGACCGGGAAAGTGGCTACACCTTC.

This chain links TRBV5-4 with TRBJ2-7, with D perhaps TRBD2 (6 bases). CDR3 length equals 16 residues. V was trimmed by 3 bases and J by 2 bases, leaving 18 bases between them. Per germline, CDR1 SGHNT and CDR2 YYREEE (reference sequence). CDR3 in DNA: TGTGCCAGCAGCTCGCGGGGAAGGCCGAACGCCTACGAGCAGTACTTC. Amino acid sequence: CASSSRGRPNAYEQYF.

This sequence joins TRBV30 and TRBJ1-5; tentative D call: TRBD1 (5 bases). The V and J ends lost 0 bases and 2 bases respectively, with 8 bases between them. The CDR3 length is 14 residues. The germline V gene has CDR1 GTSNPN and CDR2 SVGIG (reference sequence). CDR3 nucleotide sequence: TGTGCCTGGAGTGTACGGGGGGGCAATCAGCCCCAGCATTTT. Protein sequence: CAWSVRGGNQPQHF.